What follows is one T cell receptor beta chain and its context. The entry originates in a study of OX40 agonist ivuxolimab in advanced cancers. Sequenced by immunoSEQ multiplex PCR; TCRdb stores in-frame clones only, minus some. The repertoire holds around 90,000 clones, with about nine tenths as singletons. Per the germline V gene, CDR1 is MDHEN and CDR2 is SYDVKM. CDR3 length equals 14 residues. The trim removed 4 bases at V and 2 bases at J, leaving 5 bases unmatched. The chain has TRBV28 and TRBJ2-7; 7 nucleotides align to TRBD2. Sequencing was performed on CD4+ or CD8+ T cells sorted from blood, taken in a trial of the OX40 agonist ivuxolimab. This TCR derives from an adult with an advanced solid tumor such as melanoma, head and neck, liver or kidney cancer. CDR3 protein: CASSYGGEAYEQYF. The CDR3 coding sequence is TGTGCCAGCAGTTATGGGGGGGAGGCCTACGAGCAGTACTTC.